The 4 T cell receptor beta chains listed next were all sequenced from one sample in a study of OX40 agonist ivuxolimab in advanced cancers. Measured with immunoSEQ multiplex PCR; TCRdb has only the in-frame clones, and not every one. This sample yields roughly 13,000 clones, of which 70% to 80% are seen a single time; 16% belongs to the top ten. The sequencing here drew on CD4+ or CD8+ T cells sorted from blood, taken in a trial of the OX40 agonist ivuxolimab. These receptors all come from an adult with an advanced solid tumor such as melanoma, head and neck, liver or kidney cancer.

CDR3 region: CASSFGQGKGYTF. The CDR3 nucleotides are TGTGCCAGCAGTTTCGGACAGGGGAAAGGCTACACCTTC. The chain employs TRBV6-6 and TRBJ1-2; TRBD1 aligns across 9 bases. V lost 4 bases, J lost 8 bases, and 5 bases stayed unmatched. Germline V lookup: CDR1 MNHNY, CDR2 SVGAGI (reference sequence). This CDR3 is 13 amino acids long.

V usage is TRBV11-2 and J usage is TRBJ2-7; D gene unclear. V was cut by 0 bases and J by 5 bases, with 11 bases left in between. The CDR3 totals 14 residues. Germline assignment: CDR1 SGHAT and CDR2 FQNNGV. The CDR3 is CASSLEVSSHEQYF. CDR3 nucleotide sequence: TGTGCCAGCAGCTTAGAAGTCAGTTCCCACGAGCAGTACTTC.

The rearrangement uses TRBV6-1 and TRBJ1-2; D not resolved. Trimming took 2 bases from V and 5 from J, leaving 12 bases between them. Germline CDR1 is MNHNS and CDR2 is SASEGT. This CDR3 has 14 amino acids. The CDR3 nucleotides are TGTGCCAGCAGTGAACCCGACGGGTGGTATGGCTACACCTTC. This sequence encodes CASSEPDGWYGYTF.

The table lists this clone with a count of one. This sequence joins TRBV27 and TRBJ2-5; no clear D gene. Trimming stripped 2 bases from V and 5 bases from J, with 15 bases between. The CDR3 loop spans 15 amino acids. Germline CDR1 and CDR2: MNHEY and SMNVEV (reference sequence). CDR3 protein: CASSLMNSVTETQYF. The CDR3 nucleotides are TGTGCCAGCAGTTTAATGAACTCAGTGACGGAGACCCAGTACTTC.